The clone carrying this T cell receptor beta chain turned up a few times. This entry belongs to a study of early T cells in non-severe SARS-CoV-2 infection. Study-level background: With bulk RNA from unsorted whole blood as input, sequencing yielded unpaired chains.

The protocol attached unique molecular identifiers to individual cDNA molecules. A single record per CDR3 protein comes from TCRdb applying MiXCR to the 5' RACE reads. Of fewer than 75,000 distinct CDR3 sequences detected, over 20% appear once; the ten largest clones hold more than 15%. Per the germline V gene, CDR1 is MGHRA and CDR2 is YSYEKL. Trimming took 4 bases from V and 8 from J; bases not matched to a gene: 7. CDR3 length: 13 residues. The chain is built from TRBV4-1 and TRBJ1-1; 7 nucleotides line up with TRBD1. This receptor was obtained from an adult who was a healthcare worker with PCR-confirmed SARS-CoV-2 infection or an uninfected control (not recorded which). The source material was whole blood, sampled at baseline. The CDR3: CASSLGDSLEAFF. CDR3 DNA sequence: TGCGCCAGCAGCCTTGGGGACAGCCTAGAAGCTTTCTTT.